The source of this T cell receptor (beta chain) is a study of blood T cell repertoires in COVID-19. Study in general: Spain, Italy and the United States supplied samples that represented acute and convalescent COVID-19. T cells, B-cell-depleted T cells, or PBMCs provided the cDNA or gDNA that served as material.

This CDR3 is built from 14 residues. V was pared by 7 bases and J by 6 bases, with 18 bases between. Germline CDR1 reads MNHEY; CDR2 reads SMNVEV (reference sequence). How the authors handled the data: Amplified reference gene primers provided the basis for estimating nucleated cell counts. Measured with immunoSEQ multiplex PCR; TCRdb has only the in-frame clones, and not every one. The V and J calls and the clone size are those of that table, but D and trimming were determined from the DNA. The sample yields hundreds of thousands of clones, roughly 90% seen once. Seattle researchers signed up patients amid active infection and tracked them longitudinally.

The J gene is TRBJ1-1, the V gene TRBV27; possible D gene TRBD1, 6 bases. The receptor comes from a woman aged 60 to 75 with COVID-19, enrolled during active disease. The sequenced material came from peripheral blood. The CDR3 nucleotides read TGTGCCAGCACTCAAATCAGGGGAAGGGCTGAAGCTTTCTTT. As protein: CASTQIRGRAEAFF.